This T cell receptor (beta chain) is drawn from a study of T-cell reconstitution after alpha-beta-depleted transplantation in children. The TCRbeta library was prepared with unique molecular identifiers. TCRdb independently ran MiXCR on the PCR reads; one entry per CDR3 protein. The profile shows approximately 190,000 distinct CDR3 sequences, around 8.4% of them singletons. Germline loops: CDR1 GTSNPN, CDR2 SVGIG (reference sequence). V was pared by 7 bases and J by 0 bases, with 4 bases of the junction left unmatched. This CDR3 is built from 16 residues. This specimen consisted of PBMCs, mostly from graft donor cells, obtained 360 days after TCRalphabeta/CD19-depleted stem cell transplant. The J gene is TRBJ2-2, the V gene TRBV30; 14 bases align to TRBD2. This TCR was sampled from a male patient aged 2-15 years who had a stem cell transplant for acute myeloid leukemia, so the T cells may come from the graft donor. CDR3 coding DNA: TGTGCCTCAGGGACTAGCGGGAGCTCGAACACCGGGGAGCTGTTTTTT. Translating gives CASGTSGSSNTGELFF.